Detailed here is one T cell receptor (beta chain). CDR3 length equals 14 residues. Per germline, CDR1 LGHNT and CDR2 FRNRAP. V lost 5 bases, J lost 5 bases, and 8 bases stayed unmatched. Clones were sequenced by immunoSEQ multiplex PCR, and TCRdb holds only the in-frame ones, with some missing. The data hold 90,000 to 100,000 clones, with around 82% observed a single time. The record originates from a study of blood T cell repertoires in COVID-19. Across the study: Spain, Italy and the United States supplied samples that represented acute and convalescent COVID-19.

The sequence derives from a human donor in a cohort sampled during active COVID-19. The genes are TRBV12-5 and TRBJ1-2; TRBD1 aligns across 7 bases. The material sequenced was peripheral blood. As DNA, the CDR3 is TGTGCTAGTGGTAGGGGACAGCTGGCTTATGGCTACACCTTC. Translating it yields CASGRGQLAYGYTF. Combining the CDR3 with reference TRBV12-5 and TRBJ1-2 gives the whole variable domain DARVTQTPRHKVTEMGQEVTMRCQPILGHNTVFWYRQTMMQGLELLAYFRNRAPLDDSGMPKDRFSAEMPDATLATLKIQPSEPRDSAVYFCASGRGQLAYGYTFGSGTRLTVV.